This entry is about one T cell receptor beta chain. What it recognizes is unknown. The V gene lost 6 bases and the J gene lost 3 bases, with 15 bases spanning the gap. Germline loops: CDR1 MNHEY, CDR2 SVGEGT. This CDR3 is built from 15 residues. With a J-beta primer mix and a sample-barcoded 5' primer, a second PCR ran roughly 6 to 11 cycles. Each CDR3 protein gets one entry after TCRdb re-called the 5' RACE reads with MiXCR. The repertoire has 2 million or so distinct CDR3 sequences, less than 50% of them found once; the top ten carry roughly 2.1%. The data were obtained in a study of blood T cells in healthy people across ages. General study findings and limits: Roughly linear declines in TCR beta diversity per million T cells occurred with age.

The J gene is TRBJ2-1, the V gene TRBV6-2 or TRBV6-3; tentatively, D is TRBD1 or TRBD2 (5 bases each). Sequenced material: blood. The receptor comes from a woman between 40 and 55 years old in good health. The CDR3 loop is CASSTTRGVYNEQFF. The CDR3 region has the DNA TGTGCCAGCAGCACGACACGAGGGGTCTACAATGAGCAGTTCTTC.